Listed below are T cell receptor beta chains from one sample, sequenced in a study of prognosis after radiotherapy for stage I lung cancer. MiXCR, applied by TCRdb to the multiplex PCR reads, yields one record per CDR3 protein. Of fewer than 30,000 distinct CDR3 sequences in the sample, around 42% are singletons; the top ten hold 14% to 15%. The source material was PBMCs, sampled before or after stereotactic body radiation therapy (not recorded which). Receptor source: a donor aged 50 or older with non-small cell lung cancer. The CDR3 runs from the conserved cysteine through the conserved F or W. The order of the fields is D gene, J gene, clone size, V gene, CDR3 protein, CDR3 DNA. D genes are given only for firm matches. Clone size, where shown, is once, few, many, or a class for clones that have expanded.

- | TRBJ1-2 | many | TRBV6-1 | CASREPGSYGYTF | TGTGCCAGCAGGGAGCCAGGGTCCTATGGCTACACCTTC
TRBD1 | TRBJ1-2 | medium-sized | TRBV6-1 | CASSRSRGNYGYTF | TGTGCCAGCAGTCGCAGCAGGGGGAACTATGGCTACACCTTC
- | TRBJ2-2 | - | TRBV11-3 | CASSPSPQYGELFF | TGTGCCAGCAGCCCTAGTCCGCAATACGGGGAGCTGTTTTTT
- | TRBJ2-3 | - | TRBV20-1 | CSAGPVGWGTDTQYF | TGCAGTGCAGGTCCTGTTGGGTGGGGCACAGATACGCAGTATTTT
TRBD2 | TRBJ2-5 | many | TRBV5-1 | CASSLAVRRERRMKTQYF | TGCGCCAGCAGCTTGGCCGTGAGGCGGGAGAGGAGGATGAAGACCCAGTACTTC
- | TRBJ2-5 | many | TRBV28 | CASSLPTVGETQYF | TGTGCCAGCAGTTTACCCACGGTGGGGGAGACCCAGTACTTC
- | TRBJ2-5 | many | TRBV19 | CASSTRTGVGSGSSETQYF | TGTGCCAGTAGTACCCGGACAGGGGTTGGTAGCGGGAGTTCAGAGACCCAGTACTTC
- | TRBJ1-6 | once | TRBV30 | CAWSVIRDSPLHF | TGTGCCTGGAGTGTAATTAGGGACTCACCCCTCCACTTT
TRBD2 | TRBJ2-7 | medium-sized | TRBV6-4 | CASSENGAGGATYEQYF | TGTGCCAGCAGTGAAAATGGGGCGGGGGGCGCAACCTACGAGCAGTACTTC
TRBD2 | TRBJ2-3 | many | TRBV12-3/TRBV12-4 | CASRRIAGGLNTQYF | TGTGCCAGCAGACGAATAGCGGGGGGCCTAAATACGCAGTATTTT
- | TRBJ2-3 | many | TRBV6-1 | CASTLLGGPTDTQYF | TGTGCCAGCACCCTCCTCGGGGGTCCCACAGATACGCAGTATTTT
- | TRBJ1-4 | - | TRBV19 | CASSARGLDNEKLFF | TGTGCCAGTAGTGCCCGGGGCCTAGATAATGAAAAACTGTTTTTT
TRBD1 | TRBJ2-7 | many | TRBV29-1 | CSVEDGRVTGGSYEQYF | TGCAGCGTTGAAGATGGGCGCGTGACAGGGGGGTCCTACGAGCAGTACTTC
- | TRBJ1-6 | - | TRBV6-2/TRBV6-3 | CASSERVPTPVSQNSPLHF | TGTGCCAGCAGCGAGAGGGTACCGACCCCTGTGTCCCAGAATTCACCCCTCCACTTT
- | TRBJ1-4 | many | TRBV18 | CASSPSQGSTNEKLFF | TGTGCCAGCTCACCTTCACAGGGATCTACTAATGAAAAACTGTTTTTT
- | TRBJ1-1 | many | TRBV7-3 | CASSFTGPNTEAFF | TGTGCCAGCAGCTTCACAGGGCCGAACACTGAAGCTTTCTTT
- | TRBJ2-7 | - | TRBV27 | CASGSVTPTYDQYF | TGTGCCAGCGGATCCGTGACCCCCACCTACGATCAGTACTTC
- | TRBJ1-2 | many | TRBV18 | CASSSAEDGYTF | TGTGCCAGCTCATCCGCCGAAGATGGCTACACCTTC
- | TRBJ1-5 | many | TRBV7-2 | CASSLQRSLQGSNQPQHF | TGTGCCAGCAGCTTACAGAGAAGTCTACAGGGTAGCAATCAGCCCCAGCATTTT
- | TRBJ1-5 | many | TRBV29-1 | CSLEGTLGNQPQHF | TGCAGCCTCGAGGGGACGCTCGGCAATCAGCCCCAGCATTTT
TRBD1 | TRBJ1-3 | - | TRBV7-2 | CASSGDSATRNTIYF | TGTGCCAGCAGCGGGGACAGTGCCACTAGAAACACCATATATTTT
TRBD2 | TRBJ2-1 | - | TRBV20-1 | CSERGRYNEQFF | TGCAGCGAGCGGGGCCGTTACAATGAGCAGTTCTTC
- | TRBJ2-6 | many | TRBV3-1 | CASSQSRSGANVLTF | TGTGCCAGCAGCCAGTCACGCTCTGGGGCCAACGTCCTGACTTTC
- | TRBJ1-6 | - | TRBV28 | CASRGGPFNSQLHF | TGTGCCAGCAGGGGGGGGCCGTTTAATTCACAACTCCACTTT
- | TRBJ2-7 | medium-sized | TRBV6-1 | CASSDYGYEQYF | TGTGCCAGCAGTGATTATGGCTACGAGCAGTACTTC
- | TRBJ1-2 | many | TRBV10-3 | CAIPSMGLNYGYTF | TGTGCCATCCCCTCTATGGGGCTGAACTATGGCTACACCTTC
- | TRBJ2-5 | - | TRBV20-1 | CSARDGGGRKETQYF | TGCAGTGCTAGAGATGGGGGGGGGCGAAAAGAGACCCAGTACTTC
TRBD1 | TRBJ2-1 | - | TRBV19 | CSSSKDRVSSYNEQFF | TGTTCCAGTAGCAAGGACAGGGTCAGCTCCTACAATGAGCAGTTCTTC
- | TRBJ2-2 | once | TRBV24-1 | CATSYRVTGRTGELFF | TGTGCCACCAGTTACCGAGTGACAGGTAGGACCGGGGAGCTGTTTTTT
- | TRBJ1-3 | - | TRBV19 | CASNRGTGNTIYF | TGTGCCAGTAACAGAGGAACTGGAAACACCATATATTTT
TRBD1 | TRBJ1-2 | few | TRBV5-4 | CASSLEGGQGARFGYTF | TGTGCCAGCAGCTTGGAAGGGGGACAGGGGGCGCGGTTTGGCTACACCTTC
TRBD2 | TRBJ2-1 | - | TRBV20-1 | CSARSRSGVSSYNEQFF | TGCAGTGCTAGATCCCGTAGCGGGGTAAGCTCCTACAATGAGCAGTTCTTC
TRBD2 | TRBJ2-1 | - | TRBV6-2/TRBV6-3 | CASSRGTSGIFMVKYNEQFF | TGTGCCAGCAGTCGGGGGACTAGCGGGATTTTTATGGTGAAATACAATGAGCAGTTCTTC
TRBD1 | TRBJ1-1 | many | TRBV5-1 | CASSSGTGNTEAFF | TGCGCCAGCAGCTCCGGGACAGGGAACACTGAAGCTTTCTTT
TRBD2 | TRBJ2-7 | - | TRBV4-1 | CASSQELAGVYYEQYF | TGCGCCAGCAGCCAAGAACTAGCGGGAGTCTACTACGAGCAGTACTTC
TRBD1 | TRBJ2-1 | - | TRBV6-5 | CASSYTGTVGDEHFF | TGTGCCAGCAGTTATACCGGGACAGTCGGTGATGAGCATTTCTTC
TRBD1 | TRBJ2-7 | many | TRBV6-5 | CASSYYGTGLYEQYF | TGTGCCAGCAGTTACTATGGGACAGGACTCTACGAGCAGTACTTC
- | TRBJ2-7 | - | TRBV20-1 | CSPSGDYEQYF | TGCAGTCCCTCCGGGGACTACGAGCAGTACTTC
- | TRBJ2-2 | medium-sized | TRBV15 | CATSTAWGTGELFF | TGTGCCACCAGCACTGCGTGGGGCACCGGGGAGCTGTTTTTT
TRBD2 | TRBJ2-1 | many | TRBV7-3 | CASSRSWTSVDEQFF | TGTGCCAGCAGCCGTTCGTGGACTAGCGTGGATGAGCAGTTCTTC
TRBD2 | TRBJ2-1 | - | TRBV6-4 | CASSDHQRGSYNEQFF | TGTGCCAGCAGTGACCACCAGCGGGGCTCCTACAATGAGCAGTTCTTC
TRBD1 | TRBJ1-2 | many | TRBV7-9 | CASSLGAGTGNYGYTF | TGTGCCAGCAGCTTAGGGGCCGGGACAGGGAACTATGGCTACACCTTC
TRBD2 | TRBJ2-2 | once | TRBV11-2 | CASDPLGAGEGTGELFF | TGTGCCAGCGACCCCCTAGGGGCGGGAGAAGGAACCGGGGAGCTGTTTTTT
TRBD1 | TRBJ1-6 | many | TRBV5-1 | CASSLGGTEMNSPLHF | TGCGCCAGCAGCTTGGGGGGGACAGAGATGAATTCACCCCTCCACTTT
- | TRBJ1-1 | - | TRBV6-1 | CASSSTENTEAFF | TGTGCCAGCAGTAGCACGGAGAACACTGAAGCTTTCTTT
TRBD2 | TRBJ2-7 | many | TRBV7-9 | CASSLAGTSMYEQYF | TGTGCCAGCAGCTTAGCCGGGACTAGTATGTACGAGCAGTACTTC
TRBD2 | TRBJ2-1 | many | TRBV7-3 | CASSLSGAYNEQFF | TGTGCCAGCAGCTTGAGCGGGGCTTACAATGAGCAGTTCTTC
TRBD1 | TRBJ2-1 | many | TRBV24-1 | CATRGQGVREQFF | TGTGCCACCAGAGGACAGGGGGTCCGTGAGCAGTTCTTC
TRBD2 | TRBJ2-2 | - | TRBV5-1 | CASSPTSGNTGELFF | TGCGCCAGCAGCCCGACTAGCGGTAACACCGGGGAGCTGTTTTTT
- | TRBJ2-3 | - | TRBV24-1 | CATSEHKGDRTDTQYF | TGTGCCACCAGTGAACATAAGGGGGATCGAACAGATACGCAGTATTTT
- | TRBJ2-3 | many | TRBV5-1 | CASRASAYTDTQYF | TGCGCCAGCAGAGCTAGCGCGTACACAGATACGCAGTATTTT
- | TRBJ1-3 | - | TRBV6-1 | CASGESSGNTIYF | TGTGCCAGCGGTGAATCCTCTGGAAACACCATATATTTT
TRBD1 | TRBJ1-2 | many | TRBV5-4 | CASSLGRDRVAYGYTF | TGTGCCAGCAGCTTGGGCCGGGACAGGGTGGCCTATGGCTACACCTTC
- | TRBJ1-4 | many | TRBV5-5 | CASSLFSGSGGNEKLFF | TGTGCCAGCAGCTTGTTCTCGGGTTCGGGGGGGAACGAAAAACTGTTTTTT
TRBD2 | TRBJ2-5 | many | TRBV6-5 | CASSYSGLAHGSGRTQYF | TGTGCCAGCAGTTACTCGGGACTAGCGCATGGGTCCGGGAGGACCCAGTACTTC
TRBD1 | TRBJ1-5 | many | TRBV15 | CATSSTGGRNQPQHF | TGTGCCACCAGCAGCACAGGGGGCCGAAATCAGCCCCAGCATTTT
- | TRBJ2-3 | many | TRBV9 | CASQTRFGDTQYF | TGTGCCAGCCAGACACGCTTCGGAGATACGCAGTATTTT